Below are 28 T cell receptor beta chains sequenced from a single sample in a study of Graves' ophthalmopathy and Graves' hyperthyroidism. For repertoire sequencing, the TCR beta CDR3 regions were amplified from RNA transcripts. HTBI primers served in a first-round RT-PCR, which a second-round multiplex PCR followed. TCRdb re-derived calls from the multiplex PCR reads in MiXCR, one entry per CDR3 protein. Among about 700,000 distinct CDR3 sequences, around 40% were seen once, and the ten largest hold approximately 43%. The source material was peripheral blood. The receptors derive from an adult man with Graves' ophthalmopathy.

In this sample, this clonotype turned up many times. This sequence joins TRBV10-3 and TRBJ2-7, with D uncertain. Germline lookup yields CDR1 ENHRY and CDR2 SYGVKD. The CDR3 contains 14 residues. V was pared by 3 bases and J by 3 bases, with 12 bases between. DNA for the CDR3: TGTGCCATCAGTGACCGTCGGGCGGACTACGAGCAGTACTTC. Translation gives CAISDRRADYEQYF.

With respect to this clonotype: The junction differs from germline at one of its ends, possibly a read error. V and J are TRBV27 and TRBJ1-1; the D is unclear. The CDR3 spans 13 residues. Germline CDR1 reads MNHEY; CDR2 reads SMNVEV (reference sequence). This chain's CDR3 is CTSSRREDTEAFF. DNA for the CDR3: TGTACCAGCAGTAGGAGGGAGGACACTGAAGCTTTCTTT.

This clonotype was detected only a few times. The chain employs TRBV9 and TRBJ1-3; TRBD1 agrees at 7 bases. In germline, CDR1 is SGDLS, CDR2 YYNGEE. This CDR3 spans 15 amino acids. J lost 2 bases, V lost 0 bases, and 2 bases had no gene match. CDR3 bases: TGTGCCAGCAGCGTAGTGACAGGGCCTGGAAACACCATATATTTT. Translated: CASSVVTGPGNTIYF.

The chain is built from TRBV25-1 and TRBJ2-7; 7 bases match TRBD1. V lost 5 bases to trimming and J lost 12 bases; unmatched junction nucleotides: 10. The CDR3 covers 12 residues. Germline CDR1 is MGHDK and CDR2 is SYGVNS. The CDR3 nucleotides are TGTGCCAGCAGTAAACAACAGGGGCTTGGGTACTTC. The encoded protein is CASSKQQGLGYF.

The rearrangement uses TRBV7-6 and TRBJ2-7, with 9 nucleotides matching TRBD1. Unmatched junction bases numbered 7, after V lost 5 bases and J lost 2 bases. The CDR3 length is 15 residues. Germline V gene data show CDR1 as SGHVS and CDR2 as FNYEAQ. CDR3 sequence reads: CASSRSDRGPYEQYF. CDR3 DNA: TGTGCCAGCAGCCGCTCGGACAGGGGCCCCTACGAGCAGTACTTC.

The chain employs TRBV10-3 and TRBJ2-1; 9 bases are a match to TRBD1. The CDR3 covers 16 residues. V trimming: 6 bases; J trimming: 5 bases; junction bases outside the gene matches: 11. Per the germline V gene, CDR1 is ENHRY and CDR2 is SYGVKD. CDR3 protein: CAIRTTPGQGHNEQFF. CDR3 coding DNA: TGTGCCATCAGGACGACCCCGGGACAGGGACACAATGAGCAGTTCTTC.

The CDR3 spells CASSQDPSDRGIGGYTF. CDR3 nucleotides: TGCGCCAGCAGCCAAGATCCTTCAGACCGCGGAATCGGTGGCTACACCTTC. This sequence joins TRBV4-1 and TRBJ1-2; D unresolved. Germline values: CDR1 MGHRA, CDR2 YSYEKL. V was cut by 0 bases and J by 7 bases, with 21 bases left in between. The CDR3 covers 17 residues.

The rearrangement joins TRBV7-8 to TRBJ1-2; TRBD1 agrees at 9 bases. Germline V gene sequence: CDR1 SGHVS, CDR2 FQNEAQ. The ends lost 5 bases at V and 8 bases at J; junction bases unmatched: 12. The CDR3 has 15 residues. The CDR3 region has the DNA TGTGCCAGCAGCCCCCCCGACAGGGGGAATAGGGGCTACACCTTC. Amino acid sequence: CASSPPDRGNRGYTF. The whole variable domain, filled in from reference TRBV7-8 and TRBJ1-2, reads GAGVSQSPRYKVAKRGQDVALRCDPISGHVSLFWYQQALGQGPEFLTYFQNEAQLDKSGLPSDRFFAERPEGSVSTLKIQRTQQEDSAVYLCASSPPDRGNRGYTFGSGTRLTVV.

The chain joins TRBV25-1 to TRBJ2-5; 8 bases line up with TRBD2. Germline values: CDR1 MGHDK, CDR2 SYGVNS. The CDR3 is 14 residues long. V trimming: 4 bases; J trimming: 2 bases; junction bases outside the gene matches: 3. The CDR3 region is CASSARGGQETQYF. CDR3 nucleotides: TGTGCCAGCAGTGCCCGGGGGGGGCAAGAGACCCAGTACTTC.

This clonotype was detected only a few times. The CDR3 loop reads CASSFSRKDQPQHF. CDR3 sequence (DNA): TGTGCCAGCAGCTTTTCACGAAAAGATCAGCCCCAGCATTTT. The V gene is TRBV5-6, the J gene TRBJ1-5; no clear D. This CDR3 is 14 amino acids long. The germline V gene encodes CDR1 SGHDT and CDR2 YYEEEE. V shed 2 bases and J shed 5 bases, with 11 bases lying between them.

The rearrangement links TRBV4-2 to TRBJ1-4, with TRBD1 matching 8 bases. The J segment lost 0 bases and the V segment lost 2 bases, leaving 8 bases of the junction unmatched. The CDR3 is made up of 18 amino acids. Germline V CDR1 and CDR2: LGHNA, YNFKEQ. The CDR3 loop is CASSQSGTGLTTNEKLFF. The DNA of the CDR3 is TGTGCCAGCAGCCAATCCGGGACAGGATTAACAACTAATGAAAAACTGTTTTTT.

The chain couples TRBV15 to TRBJ2-3; D is unresolved. CDR3 length: 13 amino acids. Germline loops: CDR1 LNHNV, CDR2 YYDKDF (reference sequence). V lost 6 bases to trimming and J lost 3 bases, with 10 bases between them. CDR3 sequence: CATSFSDTDTQYF. The CDR3 DNA reads as TGTGCCACCAGTTTCAGCGATACAGATACGCAGTATTTT.

Concerning this clonotype: A read error may explain this, as a much larger clone is one base away. The chain links TRBV20-1 to TRBJ2-5; D is uncertain. Germline assignment: CDR1 DFQATT and CDR2 SNEGSKA (reference sequence). Trimming pared 7 bases from V and 8 bases from J, leaving 11 bases between. The CDR3 has 10 amino acids. CDR3 in DNA: TGCAGTGTGAATCAACGTACCCAGTACTTC. Its translation: CSVNQRTQYF.

The chain combines TRBV25-1 with TRBJ2-2; the D gene is possibly TRBD2 (6 bases). The CDR3 is made up of 18 amino acids. Germline CDR1 is MGHDK and CDR2 is SYGVNS. Trimming removed 4 bases from V and 5 bases from J, with 23 bases in between. The CDR3 DNA reads TGTGCCAGCAGTGCTAGGGGACGGGAGAGGTCGTCGACCGGGGAGCTGTTTTTT. It yields the protein CASSARGRERSSTGELFF.

This clonotype was counted at least ten times. This CDR3 is CASTLGGSGAGYTF. Written as DNA, the CDR3 is TGTGCCAGCACTTTGGGGGGGTCAGGGGCCGGCTACACCTTC. V is TRBV7-9 and J is TRBJ1-2; D perhaps matches TRBD1 (6 bases). V was shortened by 7 bases and J by 8 bases, with 20 bases between the two germline ends. The germline gives CDR1 SEHNR, CDR2 FQNEAQ (reference sequence). There are 14 residues in the CDR3.

This chain links TRBV7-9 with TRBJ1-4, with 7 bases lining up with TRBD1. Looked up from germline, CDR1 is SEHNR and CDR2 is FQNEAQ (reference sequence). This CDR3 comprises 15 residues. Unmatched junction bases numbered 10, after V lost 5 bases and J lost 7 bases. The CDR3 DNA follows: TGTGCCAGCAGCGGAGGGGGCCGGGACGGTGAAAAACTGTTTTTT. The encoded protein is CASSGGGRDGEKLFF.

The rearrangement links TRBV14 to TRBJ2-7; the D gene is possibly TRBD1 (5 bases). CDR1 and CDR2 from the germline V gene are SGHDN and FVKESK. This CDR3 is built from 15 residues. Between the trimmed V and J ends, which lost 0 bases and 4 bases, there was a span of 13 bases. The chain's CDR3 is CASSQESQGLYEQYF. As DNA, the CDR3 is TGTGCCAGCAGCCAAGAGTCGCAGGGTTTGTACGAGCAGTACTTC.

This clonotype was counted only a few times. CDR3 DNA sequence: TGCAGTGCGGAGGAGGAATGGAGTGGCTACACCTTC. This codes for CSAEEEWSGYTF. The V gene is TRBV20-1, the J gene TRBJ1-2; D ambiguous. This CDR3 spans 12 amino acids. V lost 6 bases to trimming and J lost 7 bases, with 15 bases between them. Germline CDR1 reads DFQATT; CDR2 reads SNEGSKA (reference sequence).

The gene calls are TRBV20-1 and TRBJ1-4, with TRBD1 as a possible D gene (5 bases). The germline gives CDR1 DFQATT, CDR2 SNEGSKA (reference sequence). CDR3 size: 13 residues. V gave up 7 bases and J gave up 8 bases, with 17 bases separating them. This CDR3 is CSVRGDSEEKLFF. The CDR3, as DNA: TGCAGTGTACGCGGGGACTCGGAGGAAAAACTGTTTTTT.

The chain uses TRBV10-3 and TRBJ1-5, with 12 bases fitting TRBD1. V lost 10 bases and J lost 7; bases outside the gene matches: 8. The CDR3 runs 14 residues. Per germline, CDR1 ENHRY and CDR2 SYGVKD. CDR3 nucleotide sequence: TGTGCCACCGCTGGGACAGGGGGCGAGCAGCCCCAGCATTTT. Encoded protein: CATAGTGGEQPQHF.

As for this clonotype: Sequence at one end of the junction differs from germline and may be a read error. This rearrangement joins TRBV7-9 to TRBJ2-7; the D gene is possibly TRBD1 (5 bases). The V gene's germline CDR1 is SEHNR and CDR2 FQNEAQ (reference sequence). The CDR3 runs to 15 residues. The CDR3: CASSPRTSSSDEQYF. The CDR3 DNA reads as TGTGCCAGCAGCCCCCGGACATCCAGCTCCGACGAGCAGTACTTC.

The table lists this clonotype with a few counts. The gene calls are TRBV14 and TRBJ1-2, with TRBD1 matching 7 bases. The CDR3 has 15 amino acids. The trim removed 1 base at V and 4 bases at J, leaving 6 bases unmatched. CDR1 SGHDN and CDR2 FVKESK come from the germline V gene. CDR3 residues: CASSQGLGQLYGYTF. The CDR3 DNA reads TGTGCCAGCAGCCAAGGATTGGGACAGCTCTATGGCTACACCTTC.

The genes are TRBV25-1 and TRBJ2-2; perhaps TRBD1 as D (5 bases). Trimming stripped 9 bases from V and 4 bases from J, with 18 bases between. This CDR3 contains 15 residues. Germline loops: CDR1 MGHDK, CDR2 SYGVNS. The CDR3 bases are TGTGCCAGTAGTATCGACAGTGGCGTCACCGGGGAGCTGTTTTTT. This codes for CASSIDSGVTGELFF.

This clonotype was detected only a few times. The J gene is TRBJ2-5, the V gene TRBV7-3; TRBD2 matches 11 bases. V lost 4 bases and J lost 4; bases outside the gene matches: 8. The CDR3 runs 16 residues. Germline CDR1 SGHTA, CDR2 FQGTGA. The CDR3 DNA is TGTGCCAGCAGCTATACTAGCGGGAGTTCACGAGAGACCCAGTACTTC. Amino acids: CASSYTSGSSRETQYF.

This clonotype was observed a handful of times. The chain couples TRBV12-5 to TRBJ2-5; TRBD2 agrees at 14 bases. CDR3 size: 15 residues. The germline CDR1 and CDR2 sequences are LGHNT and FRNRAP. Unmatched junction bases numbered 7, after V lost 7 bases and J lost 6 bases. The CDR3 DNA sequence: TGTGCTAGTGCTCCGGGGACTAGCGGGAGACAGACCCAGTACTTC. Amino acid sequence: CASAPGTSGRQTQYF.

The J gene is TRBJ1-4, the V gene TRBV12-3 or TRBV12-4; D is perhaps TRBD1 (5 bases). The V and J ends lost 7 bases and 0 bases respectively, with 12 bases between them. The CDR3 loop spans 15 amino acids. The CDR3: CASTSGTATNEKLFF. In DNA, the CDR3 is TGTGCCAGCACCTCCGGGACGGCAACTAATGAAAAACTGTTTTTT.

The rearrangement links TRBV10-3 to TRBJ1-1; unclear D gene. This CDR3 comprises 14 residues. CDR1 ENHRY and CDR2 SYGVKD come from the germline V gene. Trimming stripped 0 bases from V and 2 bases from J, with 7 bases between. In nucleotides, the CDR3 is TGTGCCATCAGTGAGTCGGCCGCAAACACTGAAGCTTTCTTT. Its translation is CAISESAANTEAFF.

The chain uses TRBV7-9 and TRBJ2-2; no firm D call. Germline values: CDR1 SEHNR, CDR2 FQNEAQ (reference sequence). This CDR3 comprises 16 residues. The V end lost 3 bases, the J end lost 5 bases, and 16 bases lay between the germline ends. This chain's CDR3 is CASSLDTTLETGELFF. CDR3 nucleotide sequence: TGTGCCAGCAGCTTGGATACGACTCTAGAGACCGGGGAGCTGTTTTTT.